This T cell receptor (beta chain) came from a study of shared clonotypes between healthy human individuals. This clone occurred once. The protocol was immunoSEQ multiplex PCR, while the TCRdb copy is restricted to in-frame clones and leaves out a portion. The sample gives roughly 1,500,000 clones, roughly 98% of which show up once; roughly 0.42% is in the top ten. The CDR3 loop spans 12 amino acids. With 4 bases removed from V and 1 base from J, the gap between germline ends came to 6 bases. Germline CDR1 SGHNT, CDR2 YYREEE (reference sequence). This TCR derives from a man aged 25-40 years in good health. The chain uses TRBV5-4 and TRBJ2-7; D call uncertain. The material sequenced was naive CD4+ T cells sorted from blood. The subset denotes: CD45RA+ positively selected. The CDR3 DNA reads TGTGCCAGCAGCCGACCATCCTACGAGCAGTACTTC. Encoded protein: CASSRPSYEQYF.